This T cell receptor beta chain was captured in a study of shared clonotypes between healthy human individuals. CDR3 length equals 16 residues. Germline lookup yields CDR1 MNHNY and CDR2 SVGAGI (reference sequence). The V and J ends lost 2 bases and 1 base, in that order; junction bases with no gene match: 7. HIV-negative, healthy adults without recent acute infections or vaccinations were the donors. Memory CD4+ cells were the fraction left after CD45RA+ naive selection. Each cell subset's genomic DNA was divided evenly among several immunoSEQ plates. The data were produced by immunoSEQ multiplex PCR, yet TCRdb's version contains in-frame clones alone and is incomplete. The sample lists hundreds of thousands of clones; around four fifths were seen once.

The TCR originated in a woman aged 30 to 39 in good health. The sequencing input was memory CD4+ T cells sorted from blood. Subset specified: CD45RA-negative fraction. This chain links TRBV6-6 with TRBJ2-7; 8 nucleotides match TRBD1. DNA for the CDR3: TGTGCCAGCAGTTACGGGACAGGTAGCCAGTCCTACGAGCAGTACTTC. Protein sequence: CASSYGTGSQSYEQYF.